The text below deals with one TCR beta chain. The ends were cut back, 0 bases at V and 3 bases at J, with 11 bases in the middle. This CDR3 has 15 residues. Germline V lookup: CDR1 SGDLS, CDR2 YYNGEE. Generated by immunoSEQ multiplex PCR, the TCRdb table keeps only in-frame clones and is missing some. The table has 100,000 to 150,000 clones, roughly 83% seen once. The data are from a study of blood T cell repertoires in COVID-19. The wider study: Italy, Spain and the United States were the sources of the convalescent and acute COVID-19 samples. Sample material is recorded as cDNA or gDNA derived from T cells, B-cell-depleted T cells, or PBMCs.

The source is a man in his forties with active or convalescent COVID-19. V is TRBV9 and J is TRBJ2-3; maybe TRBD2 (6 bases). The sample taken for sequencing was peripheral blood. The CDR3 DNA reads TGTGCCAGCAGCGTAGGGCAGGGAGGAACAGATACGCAGTATTTT. Translation: CASSVGQGGTDTQYF.